The rows below give T cell receptor beta chains drawn from one sample of a study of immune characterization of retroperitoneal liposarcoma. TCRdb used MiXCR to reprocess the PCR reads, holding one entry per CDR3 protein. Of about 7,300 distinct CDR3 sequences in the sample, approximately 29% were seen once. Sequencing input: blood. The receptors stem from a male donor with retroperitoneal liposarcoma. Each CDR3 is given without its conserved first and last residue. D genes are given only for firm matches. Part of the rows lack a size; the others show once, few, many or a class for expanded clones.

-,TRBJ2-1,TRBD2,TRBV6-4,ASSDGAGSYNEQF
many,TRBJ1-1,-,TRBV11-2,ASSPARGFEAF
-,TRBJ1-6,TRBD1,TRBV7-2,ASSSVRTGNSPLH
-,-,TRBD2,TRBV12-3/TRBV12-4,ASSLGPLAGVSPNEQY
few,TRBJ2-3,-,TRBV7-8,ASSSLDTQY
many,TRBJ2-1,-,TRBV12-5,ASGPGEQF
-,TRBJ2-5,TRBD1,TRBV6-6,ASSSYRGHQETQY
few,TRBJ2-3,-,TRBV6-1,ASRVDGEDTQY
-,TRBJ2-3,-,TRBV12-3/TRBV12-4,ASSFTTSTDTQY
few,TRBJ2-3,-,TRBV20-1,SAPLRRGADTQY
-,TRBJ1-2,-,TRBV6-8,ASGGTAGRGYT
many,TRBJ2-3,-,TRBV6-4,ASSDSEWSTDTQY
-,TRBJ2-7,TRBD2,TRBV6-1,ASSRPGLAGGPGWEQY
many,TRBJ2-1,TRBD2,TRBV5-1,ASSLRTSGSTYNEQF
many,-,-,TRBV7-2,ASSLARPGGRETQY
many,TRBJ1-5,-,TRBV6-1,ASSRTVSNQPQH
-,TRBJ2-3,-,TRBV6-6,ASTYGMAVGADTQY
medium-sized,TRBJ2-2,TRBD2,TRBV6-1,ASRMTSGARELF
many,TRBJ2-5,-,TRBV19,ASSKGGRETQY
medium-sized,TRBJ2-1,-,TRBV12-3/TRBV12-4,ASTLEQPRTYNEQF
-,TRBJ2-5,-,TRBV7-2,ASSLDNYNEQY
many,TRBJ2-1,TRBD1,TRBV7-3,ASSLGPGTGDYNEQF
once,TRBJ2-1,TRBD2,TRBV12-3/TRBV12-4,ASSLAGVGNEQF
-,TRBJ1-5,-,TRBV7-2,ASSLAGAGNQPQH
medium-sized,TRBJ1-1,-,TRBV12-3/TRBV12-4,ASSLRNPNTEAF
-,TRBJ1-1,-,TRBV6-1,ASSLEANTEAF
many,-,-,TRBV7-2,ASSLDRQRVFEQY
many,TRBJ2-3,TRBD2,TRBV6-1,ASSSGGPSTDTQY
many,TRBJ2-7,TRBD2,TRBV6-6,ASSYAREGNYEQY
few,TRBJ1-5,-,TRBV6-6,ASSYRVQPQH
-,TRBJ2-3,TRBD1,TRBV7-2,ASSRTGGGDTQY
few,TRBJ1-2,-,TRBV7-2,ASSLAGGMGYT
many,TRBJ2-3,TRBD2,TRBV27,ASRGASGMVDTQY
-,TRBJ2-3,TRBD1,TRBV7-2,ASSPQGQPTDTQY
many,TRBJ1-1,-,TRBV7-2,ASSLGLGVTEAF
-,TRBJ1-2,TRBD1,TRBV27,ASSLRAPGQGLYGYT
few,TRBJ2-1,-,TRBV12-3/TRBV12-4,ASRSAPGTSPYNEQF
-,TRBJ2-1,TRBD1,TRBV7-3,ASSLRQGIYNEQF
-,TRBJ2-2,-,TRBV6-1,ASSDFNGELF
few,TRBJ2-5,-,TRBV12-3/TRBV12-4,ASSLVETQY
many,-,-,TRBV25-1,ASSYGTRQIGEQY
many,TRBJ1-5,-,TRBV6-1,ASSDRDILPQH
few,TRBJ1-1,-,TRBV7-2,ASSLARGTEAF
many,TRBJ1-3,-,TRBV6-5,ASRTYASSGNTIY
-,-,TRBD2,TRBV6-1,ASSGVLGAGVRYEQY
-,TRBJ2-1,-,TRBV12-3/TRBV12-4,ASTPAGTSNEQF
-,TRBJ2-2,TRBD1,TRBV9,ASSPRQGDDTGELF
-,TRBJ2-3,-,TRBV6-1,ASSPIPGGGGDTQY
-,TRBJ2-1,-,TRBV4-1,ASSQDMWNEQF